One T cell receptor beta chain is described in this entry. Its antigen is still unknown. The TCR alpha and TCR beta cDNA libraries, bearing sample barcodes and UMIs, were generated by 5'RACE using constant-segment primers. TCRdb reprocessed the 5' RACE reads with MiXCR, giving one entry per CDR3 protein. Here the sample spans about 470,000 distinct CDR3 sequences, 25% being singletons. The CDR3 totals 13 residues. V was clipped by 5 bases and J by 1 base, with 8 bases between them. This record comes from a study of T-cell memory formation after mild COVID-19. Whole-study context: There were largely donor-specific TCR clusters. Study outcomes and limitations: Researchers found some responding clones in pre-infection memory, a sign that cross-reactive memory joined. Specificity for SARS-CoV-2 was not confirmed among the second-wave clones peaking on day 37.

This TCR was recovered from an adult woman who had mild COVID-19 (a few samples of this study predate the infection). Cell type and time point are not known. The sample comprised PBMCs or a T cell subset sorted from them (not recorded which). The V call is TRBV12-3 or TRBV12-4, the J call TRBJ1-1; no firm D call. The DNA for the CDR3 is TGTGCCAGCAGTCCACCAAGGAACACTGAAGCTTTCTTT. Protein sequence: CASSPPRNTEAFF.